The source of this T cell receptor (beta chain) is a study of CD8 T cells in ankylosing spondylitis. Study-wide findings and caveats: A TCR beta motif of fewer than 10 highly homologous variants seemed to mark ankylosing spondylitis blood.

Concerning this clonotype: Its cognate antigen is unknown.

TCRdb re-called the 5' RACE reads through MiXCR, storing one row per CDR3 protein. The data show around 150,000 distinct CDR3 sequences, around 20% seen once. The TCR originated in a male donor with ankylosing spondylitis or in good health (not recorded which). The sequencing sample was made of blood, either unsorted or a sorted T cell fraction (not recorded which).

The CDR3 DNA follows: TGTGCCAGCAGTCCCCGACTAGCGGGAGGGCCGGTTATCGAGCAGTACTTC. Protein product: CASSPRLAGGPVIEQYF. The rearrangement joins TRBV6-1 to TRBJ2-7; 14 nucleotides line up with TRBD2. The CDR3 has 17 amino acids. Germline V gene lookup returns CDR1 MNHNS and CDR2 SASEGT. With V trimmed by 5 bases and J by 6 bases, 12 bases remained unmatched.